The table lists the clone carrying this TCR beta chain with many counts. What it recognizes is unknown. This sample is part of a study of T-cell memory formation after mild COVID-19. Study information: TCR clustering was largely donor specific. Study outcomes and limitations: A second wave of clones peaked on day 37, and their SARS-CoV-2 specificity went unconfirmed.

TCRdb re-called the 5' RACE reads through MiXCR, storing one row per CDR3 protein. The sample holds hundreds of thousands of distinct CDR3 sequences, 25% to 30% seen once. The specimen was PBMCs or a T cell subset sorted from them (not recorded which). The clonotype originates from an adult woman who had mild COVID-19 (a few samples of this study predate the infection). Cell type and time point are not known.

Written as DNA, the CDR3 is TGTGCCAGTAACAGGGACAGGGTCGATAATAATTCACCCCTCCACTTT. This sequence encodes CASNRDRVDNNSPLHF. The chain employs TRBV19 and TRBJ1-6; 9 positions agree with TRBD1. Per germline, CDR1 LNHDA and CDR2 SQIVND (reference sequence). The trim removed 7 bases at V and 5 bases at J, leaving 9 bases unmatched. This CDR3 is built from 16 residues.